These T cell receptor beta chains were read from a single sample in a study of T cell responses to AZD1222 COVID-19 vaccine. Repertoires were generated with immunoSEQ multiplex PCR, while TCRdb's copy carries only in-frame clones and drops some. Of over 120,000 clones listed, 70% to 90% are singletons. Sequencing was performed on peripheral blood, taken 28 days after the second dose of the MenACWY control vaccine. These receptor sequences come from an adult who received the MenACWY meningococcal vaccine as a control. CDR3s include the opening cysteine and the closing phenylalanine or tryptophan. The D gene is left open where the match is weak. The size entry is marked missing in some rows and otherwise reads once, few, many or a size class.

TRBJ2-5 NA TRBV3-1/TRBV3-2 NA TGTGCCAGCAGCCAAAGAGGGTCCCAAGAGACCCAGTACTTC CASSQRGSQETQYF
TRBJ2-5 NA TRBV12-3/TRBV12-4 NA TGTGCCAGCAGTTTCAGCCCTAGAGAGACCCAGTACTTC CASSFSPRETQYF
TRBJ1-4 NA TRBV5-1 NA TGCGCCAGCTCCCCCGGGAACCATGGAGAAAAACTGTTTTTT CASSPGNHGEKLFF
TRBJ2-2 NA TRBV5-1 TRBD2 TGCGCCAGCGCGACTAGCGGGATAAGTGGGGAGCTGTTTTTT CASATSGISGELFF
TRBJ1-1 NA TRBV5-1 NA TGCGCCAGCAGCTTGGGAAGGGGCCCTGAAGCTTTCTTT CASSLGRGPEAFF
TRBJ2-1 NA TRBV2 NA TGTGCCAGCAAGGACAGCTCCTACAATGAGCAGTTCTTC CASKDSSYNEQFF
TRBJ1-4 few TRBV18 NA TGTGCCAGCTCACTTGGACAGACTCCTAATGAAAAACTGTTTTTT CASSLGQTPNEKLFF
TRBJ1-5 few TRBV6-4 NA TGTGCCAGCAGTGACTCGAGGCTGGATTTATACAATCAGCCCCAGCATTTT CASSDSRLDLYNQPQHF
TRBJ2-2 once TRBV19 TRBD1 TGTGCCAGTAGTATTTCAGGGGGCCGCACCGGGGAGCTGTTTTTT CASSISGGRTGELFF
TRBJ2-1 NA TRBV25-1 TRBD1 TGTGCCAGCAGTGAGATCTCCGGGACAGCCTACAATGAGCAGTTCTTC CASSEISGTAYNEQFF
TRBJ1-2 NA TRBV19 TRBD1 TGTGCCAGTACCCGACCTCAGGGGGGCTATGGCTACACCTTC CASTRPQGGYGYTF
TRBJ2-3 NA TRBV6-5 NA TGTGCCAGCCAGATGGGGGCTAGCACAGATACGCAGTATTTT CASQMGASTDTQYF
TRBJ1-1 NA TRBV12-3/TRBV12-4 NA TGTGCCAGCAGTCGGGGTTGGACTGAAGCTTTCTTT CASSRGWTEAFF
TRBJ2-5 NA TRBV4-1 NA TGCGCCAGCAGCCAAGATCAGGGGGGTGGGGAGACCCAGTACTTC CASSQDQGGGETQYF
TRBJ1-2 NA TRBV10-3 NA TGTGCCATCAGTGTTGACAGGTCTGACTATGGCTACACCTTC CAISVDRSDYGYTF
TRBJ2-7 few TRBV6-1 NA TGTGCCAGCAGTGAAGCAGCGCCCCAGTACTTC CASSEAAPQYF
TRBJ1-1 NA TRBV9 NA TGTGCCAGCACCGGTTGGGGGAACACTGAAGCTTTCTTT CASTGWGNTEAFF
TRBJ1-1 NA TRBV7-6 NA TGTGCCAGCAGCTCCCCGGTGGCGGGGATTGGTGAAGCTTTCTTT CASSSPVAGIGEAFF
TRBJ2-3 NA TRBV5-8 NA TGTGCCAGCAGCTTGGCAGATACGCAGTATTTT CASSLADTQYF
TRBJ2-5 NA TRBV15 NA TGTGCCACCAGCAGAGATATGGGGAGAGAGACCCAGTACTTC CATSRDMGRETQYF
TRBJ2-5 NA TRBV4-3 NA TGCGCCAGCAGTTCAGGGTGGACGCCGAAAGAGACCCAGTACTTC CASSSGWTPKETQYF
TRBJ1-2 NA TRBV9 TRBD1 TGTGCCAGCAGCAACGGACAGGGGGCTAACTATGGCTACACCTTC CASSNGQGANYGYTF
TRBJ1-5 NA TRBV6-5 NA TGTGCCAGCAGTTGGGGGCCCAATCAGCCCCAGCATTTT CASSWGPNQPQHF
TRBJ1-4 few TRBV10-3 NA TGTGCCATCAGTGTTAGGGGACCGCCGAATGAAAAACTGTTTTTT CAISVRGPPNEKLFF
TRBJ2-2 once TRBV18 NA TGTGCCAGCTCAGAATCACAGGCGATCGCGAACACCGGGGAGCTGTTTTTT CASSESQAIANTGELFF
TRBJ2-3 NA TRBV29-1 NA TGCAGCGTTCGTGGTGGTATGCTTTACACAGATACGCAGTATTTT CSVRGGMLYTDTQYF
TRBJ2-5 NA TRBV19 NA TGTGCCAGTAGTACGGGACGGGCTTATCAAGAGACCCAGTACTTC CASSTGRAYQETQYF
TRBJ1-5 once TRBV19 NA TGTGCCAGTAGTATAGATCATCCCCAAAATCAGCCCCAGCATTTT CASSIDHPQNQPQHF
TRBJ2-3 NA TRBV11-3 TRBD2 TGTGCCAGCAGCCTTTCGGCGGGAGCAGCAGATACGCAGTATTTT CASSLSAGAADTQYF
TRBJ2-2 NA TRBV2 NA TGTGCCAGCAGTGAAAACAGGGCCGGGGAGCTGTTTTTT CASSENRAGELFF
TRBJ1-4 once TRBV27 NA TGTGCCAGCAGTTGGACCTTCCCCCCGCAGAATGAAAAACTGTTTTTT CASSWTFPPQNEKLFF
TRBJ2-5 NA TRBV5-1 NA TGCGCCAGCAGTGGGGCAGGACAAGAGACCCAGTACTTC CASSGAGQETQYF
TRBJ1-1 NA TRBV18 NA TGTGCCAGCTCACCGCTGCGGGCGGCCCAGGGGGAAGCTTTCTTT CASSPLRAAQGEAFF
TRBJ2-4 NA TRBV30 TRBD2 TGTGCCTGGAGGCGCGGACTAGCGGGCCAGTACATTCAGTACTTC CAWRRGLAGQYIQYF
TRBJ2-2 NA TRBV4-1 TRBD1 TGCGCCAGCAGCCCACTGGACAGGGAGACCGGGGAGCTGTTTTTT CASSPLDRETGELFF
TRBJ2-7 NA TRBV6-2/TRBV6-3 NA TGTGCCAGCAGTTACGACCCTGGGGCCTACGAGCAGTACTTC CASSYDPGAYEQYF
TRBJ1-6 once TRBV7-9 TRBD1 TGTGCCAGCAGCAAGGGACAGGATAATTCACCCCTCCACTTT CASSKGQDNSPLHF
TRBJ2-1 NA TRBV7-9 NA TGTGCCAGCAGCGCCACCTCGGGGCGCTCCTACAATGAGCAGTTCTTC CASSATSGRSYNEQFF
TRBJ2-2 NA TRBV4-2 NA TGTGCCAGCAGGGGGGGCACGAACACCGGGGAGCTGTTTTTT CASRGGTNTGELFF
TRBJ1-2 NA TRBV5-4 TRBD1 TGTGCCAGCAGCTTCCCGGGACAGGGAGAATCCTCTCCCGAATTC CASSFPGQGESSPEF
TRBJ2-7 NA TRBV7-3 NA TGTGCCAGCAGCTCAGACGCCTACGAGCAGTACTTC CASSSDAYEQYF
TRBJ1-3 NA TRBV7-6 NA TGTGCCAGCAGCCCCTACGAGCAGTTGTTCTCTGGAAACACCATATATTTT CASSPYEQLFSGNTIYF
TRBJ2-5 NA TRBV11-2 NA TGTGCCAGCAGCTTAGGATTATTCGGCTATCAGACGGAGACCCAGTACTTC CASSLGLFGYQTETQYF
TRBJ1-2 NA TRBV3-1/TRBV3-2 TRBD1 TGTGCCAGCAGCCAAGATTCAGGGGGCGGAGGCTACACCTTC CASSQDSGGGGYTF
TRBJ2-1 NA TRBV28 NA TGTGCCAGCAGAGAGAAGGGTAGAGAGCAGTTCTTC CASREKGREQFF
TRBJ2-3 NA TRBV29-1 NA TGCAGCGTCCCTGATACGCAGTATTTT CSVPDTQYF
TRBJ2-4 NA TRBV11-3 NA TGTGCCAGCAGCTTAGACGGTAAATTAGCCAAAAACATTCAGTACTTC CASSLDGKLAKNIQYF
TRBJ2-1 NA TRBV19 TRBD2 TGTGCCAGTAGTATTAGAAGCGGGAGCTCCTACAATGAGCAGTTCTTC CASSIRSGSSYNEQFF